This T cell receptor beta chain was sequenced in a study of T cells in Graves' hyperthyroidism and ophthalmopathy. Turning to the study itself: Upon initial diagnosis and before any treatment, peripheral blood was collected.

The CDR3 extends over 15 amino acids. Unmatched junction bases numbered 4, after V lost 1 base and J lost 7 bases. The germline CDR1 and CDR2 sequences are SGHTA and FQGNSA. Clinical symptoms, serum thyroxine, TRAb, thyroid ultrasound and orbital computed tomography informed diagnoses. Using about 10 ml of fresh peripheral blood, PBMCs were prepared. The TCR beta CDR3 regions underwent amplification using RNA transcripts as the source. In the first-round RT-PCR of the TCR CDR3, the HTBI primer set was used. Using its own MiXCR run on the multiplex PCR reads, TCRdb lists one record per CDR3 protein. This table has about 640,000 distinct CDR3 sequences, roughly 15% appearing once.

The TCR sequence derives from a woman in her forties or fifties with Graves' ophthalmopathy. The sequencing input was blood. The V and J genes are TRBV7-2 and TRBJ2-1, with 10 bases identical to TRBD2. The CDR3 loop is CASSLGGLALNEQFF. Here the CDR3 DNA reads TGTGCCAGCAGCTTAGGGGGACTAGCGTTGAATGAGCAGTTCTTC.